This T cell receptor (beta chain) emerged from a study of T cell responses to AZD1222 COVID-19 vaccine (dated by TCRdb to the early 2020s). In the study overall: AZD1222 recipients whose second dose came at about 4 weeks and those whose second dose came at about 12 weeks were combined into one group, since spike-specific TCR depth and breadth did not differ between the two schedules. Trial participants were enrolled by age into subgroups of 18-55, 56-69 and 70-plus years, and around 150, 28 and 57 TCR-sequenced participants, respectively, were included in these subgroups. TCR sequencing was performed for approximately 240 trial participants, of whom about 200 were given two doses of AZD1222 and around 26 were given two doses of MenACWY control vaccine.

In the paper's terms, the time point label means: baseline before first vaccination. The vaccinee samples were drawn from two UK trials, COV001 and COV002, one of which was a single-blind randomized controlled phase 2/3 trial testing AZD1222 (ChAdOx1 nCoV-19) in healthy adults. For TCRbeta chain sequencing, PBMC samples were collected from trial participants at day 0 and at day 28 after the second dose. Relative to germline, V is missing 4 bases and J is missing 8 bases, with 8 bases of the junction outside any gene match. The cysteine opens and the phenylalanine closes a CDR3 of 14 amino acids. Kept here is only the CDR3 DNA, which spans 42 bases and is read in frame from base 1. Reading the germline V gene (reference sequence) gives CDR1 SGHNT and CDR2 YYREEE. The CDR3 regions of human TCRbeta chains were subjected to immunosequencing. The authors' pipeline ran thus. Repertoire TCRs were matched against a reference library of SARS-CoV-2-specific TCRs generated with the MIRA antigen-specificity platform. Breadth meant the fraction of unique TCRs that were SARS-CoV-2-associated, whereas depth meant the fraction of total T cells that were SARS-CoV-2-associated. Using the MIRA data, each spike-specific TCR was mapped to the spike region that the TCR reacts to and placed in a CD4 or CD8 class. Log10-transformed breadth and depth values were compared by one-way ANOVA with Sidak's multiple comparisons tests. Sourced from immuneACCESS, this table was stored by TCRdb with only in-frame sequences that have V and J called. A share of the clones is absent; for the studies checked, an unresolved V gene accounts for under half, and the remainder has no known explanation. V, J and clone size derive from that table, while D and trimming were established from the DNA sequence. The sample table lists roughly 120,000 clones, about 87% of them with a count of one. Together, the top ten hold roughly 5% of the sample.

In the case of this clone: The antigen it recognizes is unknown. The input lacks base qualities; no much larger clone sits a single base away.

Overall results and qualifications from the work: In the small 56-69-year group, the increase in depth fell short of significance, most likely because of low power. Participants were mostly white British, with more females than males. The authors suggested clonal diversity may have been underestimated. After two AZD1222 doses, spike-specific TCR breadth and depth were significantly higher than at day 0 and than in MenACWY recipients. No day 14 peak-response samples were available, so repertoires were characterized only after the peak T cell response. Epitopes outside the regions mutated in the B.1.351 and B.1.1.7 variants were reportedly recognized by nearly half of the unique spike-specific TCRs. The vaccine-associated CD4 TCRs covered the entire spike protein, and the dominant responses fell in regions 160-218 and 743-854. Conclusions about previously exposed vaccinees were limited because only six AZD1222 recipients were SARS-CoV-2 seropositive at baseline.

Here the sequenced sample was peripheral blood, taken on day 0 of AZD1222 vaccination. The chain employs TRBV5-4 and TRBJ1-2; the junction holds 10 bases that match TRBD1. This TCR was sampled from an adult in good health. The DNA sequence reads TGTGCCAGCAGCCCGGGGACAGGGGAATTCGGCTACACCTTC. This sequence encodes CASSPGTGEFGYTF.